Listed below are T cell receptor beta chains from one sample, sequenced in a study of T cell repertoires in cytomegalovirus infection. Their antigens are not known. TCRdb analysed the reads with MiXCR anew, one entry per CDR3 protein. Here the sample spans about 770,000 distinct CDR3 sequences, 25% to 30% being singletons. The material was cultured CD8+ T cells from PBMCs, obtained from culture after CMV antigen stimulation. These receptors all stem from a human donor in good health (CMV status not recorded). Some clones in this sample may be carry-over from other donors' samples. Each CDR3 is given with its conserved first and last residue. The D gene is left open where the match is weak. A clone size is listed for some rows: how often the clone was seen (once, few, many), or a class if it is expanded.

d_call	v_call	j_call	clone_size	cdr3_aa
TRBD1	TRBV4-3	TRBJ1-2	-	CASSQEAGGPYGYTF
TRBD1	TRBV24-1	TRBJ1-4	few	CATIIGQGNEKLFF
-	TRBV25-1	TRBJ2-7	few	CATEWQGKEQYF
-	TRBV6-1	TRBJ1-3	-	CASKAGTSGNTIYF
-	TRBV27	TRBJ2-2	-	CASSPRTATGELFF
-	TRBV6-1	TRBJ1-5	-	CAGSPERDSNQPQHF
-	TRBV19	TRBJ1-5	-	CASSILLKESQPQHF
TRBD1	TRBV7-2	TRBJ1-2	many	CASENLTGGQNNYGYTF
-	TRBV19	TRBJ2-2	-	CASRYGENTGELFF
TRBD1	TRBV28	TRBJ1-5	-	CASSEDRTSNQPQHF
-	TRBV7-9	TRBJ1-2	-	CASSPDSARDTF
TRBD1	TRBV19	TRBJ2-1	few	CATRGTGYNGQFF
-	TRBV6-1	TRBJ2-1	-	CASIRGNEQFF
-	TRBV6-1	TRBJ2-5	many	CASSDPTDPRETQYF
TRBD1	TRBV12-3/TRBV12-4	TRBJ2-3	-	CASSFPGTGSPDTQYF
TRBD1	TRBV6-6	TRBJ2-1	-	CASGTGDEQFF
TRBD2	TRBV29-1	TRBJ2-3	-	CSVFARLAGFTDTQYF
TRBD1	TRBV12-3/TRBV12-4	TRBJ2-7	-	CASSLIGQGAKEQYF
-	TRBV6-1	TRBJ1-1	-	CASSEFVRTEAFF
-	TRBV2	TRBJ1-1	-	CASRGRGQAFF
-	TRBV7-2	TRBJ1-2	many	CASSLYGFEDGYTF
-	TRBV19	TRBJ2-3	-	CASGDFTDTQYF
-	TRBV12-5	TRBJ1-5	few	CASGDEGLLKPQHF
TRBD2	TRBV29-1	TRBJ2-1	-	CSVEGGGAYNEQFF
TRBD2	TRBV7-9	TRBJ2-4	-	CASSSLSGEEGKNIQYF
-	TRBV20-1	TRBJ2-7	-	CSASSREGSSYEQYF
-	TRBV10-3	TRBJ2-2	-	CAIKELNSGKAGELFF
TRBD1	TRBV19	TRBJ2-2	-	CASSIRDQGVTGELFF
-	TRBV6-6	TRBJ2-1	-	CASSYSYVAKYNEQFF
-	TRBV27	TRBJ1-1	many	CASSLGGPRNTEAFF
TRBD1	TRBV7-6	TRBJ2-5	many	CASSPDRGRETQYF
TRBD1	TRBV7-9	TRBJ1-1	few	CASSTGGSGTEAFF
TRBD1	TRBV27	TRBJ1-1	-	CASSWDRGMNAEAFF
-	TRBV7-9	TRBJ2-1	-	CASSSVSGTTLSSYNEQFF
-	TRBV6-6	TRBJ1-3	-	CASSYGQPSNSGNTIYF
-	TRBV28	TRBJ2-5	-	CASSFASSYQETQYF
TRBD1	TRBV28	TRBJ1-2	-	CASRTDRDGYGYTF